This is a list of T cell receptor beta chains from one sample in a study of T cell responses to AZD1222 COVID-19 vaccine. Some clones are missing from TCRdb's copy, which holds only in-frame ones; the method was immunoSEQ multiplex PCR. The sample has 150,000 to 180,000 clones; around 85% are singletons. Sequenced here: peripheral blood, sampled on day 0 of MenACWY control vaccination. The receptors come from an adult in good health. Each CDR3 is given with its conserved first and last residue. A D gene is named only where the DNA matches it firmly. Size is stated for part of the rows, as once, few or many counts, or as a class when the clone is expanded.

TRBV13	-	-	TRBJ1-3	TGTGCCAGCAGCTTAAGGTTCAGGGTGGGAAACACCATATATTTT	CASSLRFRVGNTIYF
TRBV5-4	-	TRBD2	TRBJ2-5	TGTGCCAGCAGACTCGGGGGGGTAGGCCCAGAGACCCAGTACTTC	CASRLGGVGPETQYF
TRBV6-5	-	-	TRBJ1-2	TGTGCCAGCTTACAGGGACCTAACTATGGCTACACCTTC	CASLQGPNYGYTF
TRBV19	-	-	TRBJ1-6	TGTGCCAGTAGTATAGACGCGAATACAGCCGGGACCGCCTTAGGGTCACCCCTCCACTTT	CASSIDANTAGTALGSPLHF
TRBV5-8	-	TRBD1	TRBJ1-2	TGTGCCAGCAGCTTGGAACGCCAGGGGGACGGTGGCTACACCTTC	CASSLERQGDGGYTF
TRBV18	-	-	TRBJ1-5	TGTGCCAGCTCACCCGTGGCCACAAGCAATCAGCCCCAGCATTTT	CASSPVATSNQPQHF
TRBV7-9	-	TRBD1	TRBJ1-1	TGTGCCAGCAGCTCGTTCCGGGACAGGGGCCCTGAAGCTTTCTTT	CASSSFRDRGPEAFF
TRBV20-1	-	TRBD1	TRBJ2-7	TGCAGTGCTAGACAGGGGGACGAGCAGTACTTC	CSARQGDEQYF
TRBV2	-	-	TRBJ1-2	TGTGCCAGCAGTGAACAACGGGACACTTATGGCTACACCTTC	CASSEQRDTYGYTF
TRBV28	-	TRBD1	TRBJ1-1	TGTGCCAGCAGCCCATACCAGATACTCCCTAACAGGGGAGGTTTCTTT	CASSPYQILPNRGGFF
TRBV7-9	-	TRBD1	TRBJ2-6	TGTGCCAGCAGCTTAGGACAGGGGGTAAACTCTGGGGCCAACGTCCTGACTTTC	CASSLGQGVNSGANVLTF
TRBV12-5	-	-	TRBJ1-1	TGTGCTAGTGGTCCGGGGACACAGCACACTGAAGCTTTCTTT	CASGPGTQHTEAFF
TRBV12-5	-	TRBD2	TRBJ2-7	TGTGCTAGTGCCCCGTTGGCGGGAGCTATCTACGAGCAGTACTTC	CASAPLAGAIYEQYF
TRBV6-6	once	-	TRBJ1-2	TGTGCCAGCAGTTCCATAGACGGGGCTAACTATGGCTACACCTTC	CASSSIDGANYGYTF
TRBV19	-	-	TRBJ2-3	TGTGCCAGCGGACATGTTAGCACAGATACGCAGTATTTT	CASGHVSTDTQYF
TRBV10-2	-	-	TRBJ1-1	TGCGCCAGCAGTTTGGGCGCAGGGCGGTCTGAAGCTTTCTTT	CASSLGAGRSEAFF
TRBV14	-	-	TRBJ1-3	TGTGCCAGCAGCCCTGCTTGGGCAGGGGAGACTGGAAACACCATATATTTT	CASSPAWAGETGNTIYF
TRBV5-1	-	TRBD1	TRBJ1-1	TGCGCCAGCAGCTGGAGACAGGGGGGTACTGAAGCTTTCTTT	CASSWRQGGTEAFF
TRBV6-5	-	TRBD2	TRBJ2-5	TGTGCCACCGCACTAGCGGGGGGTATCCAAGAGACCCAGTACTTC	CATALAGGIQETQYF
TRBV4-1	-	-	TRBJ2-5	TGCGCCAGCAGCCAAGAAGAAAGCAGGACGACAACTCGGAAAGAGACCCAGTACTTC	CASSQEESRTTTRKETQYF
TRBV6-2/TRBV6-3	-	-	TRBJ2-7	TGTGCCAGCAGCCCTGACAGAAGTCGGGTTTACGAGCAGTACTTC	CASSPDRSRVYEQYF
TRBV7-2	once	-	TRBJ2-1	TGTGCCAGCCAGTGGGGATCCGGGGGAAACACCTACAATGAGCAGTTCTTC	CASQWGSGGNTYNEQFF
TRBV7-2	-	TRBD1	TRBJ1-2	TGTGCCAGCAGCTTACAGGGGGTGATACCCTTTAACTATGGCTACACCTTC	CASSLQGVIPFNYGYTF
TRBV19	-	-	TRBJ1-2	TGTGCCAGTAGGACTAAAGACCCTTTTACATCTAACTATGGCTACACCTTC	CASRTKDPFTSNYGYTF
TRBV6-5	-	TRBD2	TRBJ2-1	TGTGCCAGCAGCCCGGGGGGGCGGGTATTCAATGAGCAGTTCTTC	CASSPGGRVFNEQFF
TRBV6-5	-	TRBD1	TRBJ1-2	TGTGCCAGCAGTTATACAGGGGGCGGAAACTATGGCTACACCTTC	CASSYTGGGNYGYTF